This is a list of T cell receptor beta chains from one sample in a study of PD-1 blockade in mismatch repair-deficient tumors. Data came from immunoSEQ multiplex PCR; TCRdb stores just in-frame clones and leaves some out. This table holds about 130,000 clones, about nine tenths found once. Sequenced material: peripheral blood, taken almost 74 weeks after starting pembrolizumab. These receptors were collected from an adult with mismatch repair-deficient cancer. CDR3s include the opening cysteine and the closing phenylalanine or tryptophan. Clone size is stated in some rows and not others, as once, few, many or a class when expanded.

clone_size v_call cdr3_aa
NA TRBV4-3 CASSQDQNYNEQFF
NA TRBV27 CASSLEEDRATSNQPQHF
NA TRBV27 CASSFTGVLPYEQYF
few TRBV19 CASSMSGQGGFGYTF
NA TRBV11-2 CASSLDGLEAFF
NA TRBV5-1 CASSLTVELLGETQYF
NA TRBV5-1 CASSSMTSTDTQYF
few TRBV4-2 CASSQDLSQPQHF
NA TRBV4-3 CASSQELGGLGTNEKLFF
NA TRBV15 CATSLDPLNTQYF
NA TRBV6-1 CASSELTDYEQYF
NA TRBV4-1 CASSQDSPTGAYEQYF
few TRBV28 CASSLGVGAQHF
NA TRBV5-1 CASSFKLMNTEAFF
NA TRBV5-1 CASSLGGIYEQYF
NA TRBV19 CASSVGTSGSSKYEQYF
NA TRBV6-5 CASSETESSYEQYF
NA TRBV6-5 CASSYIKGRYNEQFF
NA TRBV15 CATSRDWHRDRALYGYTF
NA TRBV5-1 CASSLAGGTYEQYF
few TRBV25-1 CASSECDRQYEQYF
NA TRBV5-4 CASSRIAGGSYNEQFF
NA TRBV9 CASNVGLRTDTQYF
NA TRBV2 CASSEGGSGTDTQYF
NA TRBV3-2 CRFSYEQYF
NA TRBV7-2 CASSSSRDGYTF
NA TRBV10-2 CASTIAGDYEQYF
few TRBV27 CASSLGVNYGYTF
NA TRBV21-1 CASSKGEKPTSGRHEQFF
NA TRBV6-5 CASSYEAGMETQYF
NA TRBV11-2 CASSFAAYEQYF
NA TRBV27 CASSPPRGETQYF
NA TRBV5-1 CASSLGQGISYEQYF
NA TRBV29-1 CSVELGSGTGELFF
NA TRBV10-3 CAISDVATEETQYF
NA TRBV5-6 CASSLGSSKGYEQYF
NA TRBV9 CASSVQPGGYEQYF
NA TRBV5-4 CASSSRGAQYF
NA TRBV18 CASSRGLAGAVDTQYF
NA TRBV9 CASSVVGTSGRLTYEQYF
few TRBV14 CASSQGRYEQYF
NA TRBV5-4 CASSQDGTSGANVLTF
NA TRBV28 CASTMSGLKYEQYF
NA TRBV4-3 CASSQERAMNTEAFF
NA TRBV28 CASSFTGGLEQYF
NA TRBV4-1 CASSQVSHAYEQYF
NA TRBV9 CASSESGRSGYNEQFF
NA TRBV19 CASSKSVVVATNEKLFF
NA TRBV28 CASSDSISGTDTQYF
NA TRBV4-3 CASSQEGDRLYNEQFF